These T cell receptor beta chains were read from a single sample in a study of T cell responses to AZD1222 COVID-19 vaccine. The data were produced by immunoSEQ multiplex PCR, yet TCRdb's version contains in-frame clones alone and is incomplete. The sample records around 210,000 clones, less than 95% being singletons. Here the sequenced sample was peripheral blood, taken 28 days after the second dose of the MenACWY control vaccine. The receptor set was obtained from an adult who received the MenACWY meningococcal vaccine as a control. CDR3s include the opening cysteine and the closing phenylalanine or tryptophan. The D gene is left open where the match is weak. A row's size may be missing; if present it is once, few, many or a size class.

CASSPRQATNEKLFF | TGTGCCAGCTCACCGAGACAGGCAACTAATGAAAAACTGTTTTTT | TRBV18 | . | TRBJ1-4 | .
CASSLRGAEQYF | TGTGCCAGCAGCCTCAGGGGGGCCGAGCAGTACTTC | TRBV12-3/TRBV12-4 | . | TRBJ2-7 | .
CASSQMDRFPNSPLHF | TGTGCCAGCAGCCAAATGGACAGGTTCCCTAATTCACCCCTCCACTTT | TRBV16 | TRBD1 | TRBJ1-6 | .
CASSPRGGDNTEAFF | TGTGCCAGCTCACCACGAGGAGGGGATAACACTGAAGCTTTCTTT | TRBV18 | . | TRBJ1-1 | .
CATSRESGPGQGHQETQYF | TGTGCCACCAGCAGAGAATCCGGCCCGGGACAGGGCCACCAAGAGACCCAGTACTTC | TRBV15 | TRBD1 | TRBJ2-5 | .
CASTLRGQPQHF | TGTGCCAGTACCCTGAGGGGTCAGCCCCAGCATTTT | TRBV19 | . | TRBJ1-5 | .
CASSLAALDTEAFF | TGCGCCAGCAGCTTGGCAGCCCTTGACACTGAAGCTTTCTTT | TRBV5-1 | . | TRBJ1-1 | once
CASSPRLAGASADTQYF | TGTGCCAGCAGCCCCCGACTAGCGGGGGCCTCCGCAGATACGCAGTATTTT | TRBV9 | TRBD2 | TRBJ2-3 | .
CASSRGLGETQYF | TGTGCCAGCAGTAGAGGGCTTGGGGAGACCCAGTACTTC | TRBV6-2/TRBV6-3 | . | TRBJ2-5 | .
CASSDRARQPQHF | TGTGCCAGCAGTGACAGGGCAAGGCAGCCCCAGCATTTT | TRBV2 | . | TRBJ1-5 | .
CAWRTYGYTF | TGTGCCTGGAGGACCTATGGCTACACCTTC | TRBV30 | . | TRBJ1-2 | .
CASSITASNEKLFF | TGTGCCAGTAGTATCACAGCCTCAAATGAAAAACTGTTTTTT | TRBV19 | . | TRBJ1-4 | once
CAWTPGTEINYGYTF | TGTGCCTGGACCCCCGGGACAGAGATTAACTATGGCTACACCTTC | TRBV30 | TRBD1 | TRBJ1-2 | .
CSVEEGLAGGGDEQYF | TGCAGCGTTGAGGAGGGACTAGCGGGAGGGGGCGACGAGCAGTACTTC | TRBV29-1 | TRBD2 | TRBJ2-7 | once
CASSLAGTYGYTF | TGTGCCAGCAGCTTAGCCGGGACCTATGGCTACACCTTC | TRBV11-1 | . | TRBJ1-2 | .
CATSSPGQGLSNYGYTF | TGTGCCACCAGCAGCCCGGGACAGGGACTTTCCAACTATGGCTACACCTTC | TRBV15 | TRBD1 | TRBJ1-2 | .
CASSTGNSPLHF | TGTGCCAGCAGCACAGGGAATTCACCCCTCCACTTT | TRBV5-4 | . | TRBJ1-6 | .
CASSHPIMQGMNTEAFF | TGTGCCAGCAGCCATCCTATAATGCAGGGGATGAACACTGAAGCTTTCTTT | TRBV3-1/TRBV3-2 | . | TRBJ1-1 | .
CAWSVQGTEQYF | TGTGCCTGGAGTGTACAAGGGACAGAGCAGTACTTC | TRBV30 | . | TRBJ2-7 | .
CASSPPSRNTEAFF | TGTGCCAGCAGCCCCCCCTCCCGGAACACTGAAGCTTTCTTT | TRBV7-9 | . | TRBJ1-1 | .
CSVRASGDIYEQYF | TGCAGCGTCCGCGCTAGCGGGGACATCTACGAGCAGTACTTC | TRBV29-1 | TRBD2 | TRBJ2-7 | .
CASSLEGSATQYF | TGTGCCAGCAGCTTAGAAGGGAGTGCGACCCAGTACTTC | TRBV7-9 | . | TRBJ2-5 | .
CASSLQGLAGVDTQYF | TGCGCCAGCAGCTTGCAGGGACTAGCGGGGGTGGATACGCAGTATTTT | TRBV5-1 | TRBD2 | TRBJ2-3 | .
CASWTSNTGELFF | TGTGCCAGCTGGACTTCTAACACCGGGGAGCTGTTTTTT | TRBV2 | . | TRBJ2-2 | once
CASSLEGSGTLHF | TGTGCCAGCAGTTTGGAAGGTTCCGGGACCCTCCACTTT | TRBV12-3/TRBV12-4 | . | TRBJ1-6 | .
CASGRGGGGSNYGYTF | TGTGCCAGCGGAAGGGGCGGAGGGGGTTCAAACTATGGCTACACCTTC | TRBV19 | . | TRBJ1-2 | .
CASSEDWERYNEQFF | TGTGCCAGCAGTGAGGATTGGGAGCGTTACAATGAGCAGTTCTTC | TRBV6-1 | . | TRBJ2-1 | .
CASAASGGTGELFF | TGTGCCAGCGCCGCTTCGGGGGGCACCGGGGAGCTGTTTTTT | TRBV27 | TRBD2 | TRBJ2-2 | .
CAWKGEGSGYTF | TGTGCCTGGAAAGGCGAAGGGTCCGGCTACACCTTC | TRBV30 | . | TRBJ1-2 | .
CASSPEGGRNEQYF | TGTGCCAGCAGTCCCGAGGGGGGGCGGAACGAGCAGTACTTC | TRBV5-4 | . | TRBJ2-7 | .
CASSPAYTEAFF | TGTGCCAGCTCACCGGCTTACACTGAAGCTTTCTTT | TRBV18 | . | TRBJ1-1 | .
CASRTGTNEKLFF | TGTGCCAGCAGGACAGGGACGAATGAAAAACTGTTTTTT | TRBV2 | TRBD1 | TRBJ1-4 | .
CASRSGGRPRHEQFF | TGTGCCAGCAGATCCGGCGGGAGGCCTCGTCATGAGCAGTTCTTC | TRBV27 | TRBD2 | TRBJ2-1 | .
CASSLGTGVYEQYF | TGTGCCAGCAGTTTAGGGACAGGGGTCTACGAGCAGTACTTC | TRBV27 | TRBD1 | TRBJ2-7 | .
CASEGRDTEAFF | TGTGCCAGCGAGGGCAGGGACACTGAAGCTTTCTTT | TRBV5-5 | . | TRBJ1-1 | .
CASSAPSGAQETQYF | TGTGCCAGCAGCGCCCCTAGCGGGGCTCAAGAGACCCAGTACTTC | TRBV5-4 | TRBD2 | TRBJ2-5 | .
CATGASTNQETQYF | TGTGCCACCGGAGCATCAACGAACCAAGAGACCCAGTACTTC | TRBV24-1 | . | TRBJ2-5 | .
CASSFWRERAGELFF | TGTGCCAGCAGTTTTTGGCGGGAGCGGGCCGGGGAGCTGTTTTTT | TRBV27 | TRBD2 | TRBJ2-2 | .
CASSEGTSSSGANVLTF | TGTGCCAGCAGTGAGGGGACTAGCAGCTCTGGGGCCAACGTCCTGACTTTC | TRBV2 | TRBD2 | TRBJ2-6 | .
CASSLGQRIQFF | TGTGCCAGCAGTTTGGGGCAGCGCATTCAGTTCTTC | TRBV28 | . | TRBJ2-1 | .
CASSPPRSAISTEAFF | TGTGCCAGTAGTCCCCCGCGCAGTGCCATTAGCACTGAAGCTTTCTTT | TRBV19 | . | TRBJ1-1 | .
CASSPAFTGYTEAFF | TGTGCCAGCAGCCCTGCCTTTACAGGTTACACTGAAGCTTTCTTT | TRBV4-2 | . | TRBJ1-1 | .
CASSPLQSNTEAFF | TGTGCCAGCTCACCACTACAGAGTAACACTGAAGCTTTCTTT | TRBV18 | . | TRBJ1-1 | .
CASSLSDRVHEQFF | TGTGCCAGCAGTTTATCCGACAGGGTCCATGAGCAGTTCTTC | TRBV27 | TRBD1 | TRBJ2-1 | .
CASSYSGNEQFF | TGTGCCAGCAGCTACTCAGGGAATGAGCAGTTCTTC | TRBV7-3 | . | TRBJ2-1 | .
CATSAGGNSNQPQHF | TGTGCCACCAGCGCAGGGGGTAATAGCAATCAGCCCCAGCATTTT | TRBV15 | TRBD1 | TRBJ1-5 | .
CASRAGYAGGEQYF | TGTGCCAGTAGGGCGGGGTATGCCGGAGGCGAGCAGTACTTC | TRBV19 | . | TRBJ2-7 | .
CAIAGISYEQYF | TGTGCCATCGCGGGGATCTCCTACGAGCAGTACTTC | TRBV10-3 | . | TRBJ2-7 | .
CASSLVGGDQPQHF | TGCGCCAGCAGCTTGGTCGGGGGGGATCAGCCCCAGCATTTT | TRBV5-1 | . | TRBJ1-5 | .
CASSWTMNTEAFF | TGTGCCAGCAGTTGGACAATGAACACTGAAGCTTTCTTT | TRBV6-2/TRBV6-3 | . | TRBJ1-1 | .
CASSLTGNVYSPLHF | TGTGCCAGCAGCTTAACGGGCAACGTGTATTCACCCCTCCACTTT | TRBV7-9 | . | TRBJ1-6 | .
CASSLVPREGRGETQYF | TGTGCCAGCAGCTTAGTTCCGCGGGAGGGCCGAGGTGAGACCCAGTACTTC | TRBV7-2 | TRBD2 | TRBJ2-5 | .
CASSDVDNLVGNQPQHF | TGTGCCAGCAGTGATGTGGACAACCTAGTAGGCAATCAGCCCCAGCATTTT | TRBV2 | . | TRBJ1-5 | .